This TCR beta chain was obtained from a study of cytomegalovirus exposure and HLA in healthy donors. The CDR3 consists of 15 residues. Germline V gene data show CDR1 as SGDLS and CDR2 as YYNGEE. V dropped 4 bases and J dropped 5 bases, with 18 bases sitting between them. About this clone itself: Its antigen is not identified.

Study-wide results and limits: A missense DCLRE1C variant was associated with V- and J-gene trimming of TCR beta chains in a later analysis, and an independent cohort replicated the association.

The PCR made use of 60 Vbeta and 13 Jbeta primers. The authors' processing: The authors later counted about 80 million unique TCR beta chains, around 9.9 million of them shared. The repertoire was sequenced with immunoSEQ multiplex PCR; TCRdb's copy has only in-frame clones and lacks some. The DNA gave D and trimming, while V, J and clone size come from that table. This sample yields 95,000 to 110,000 clones, of which 81% are seen a single time; around 2.1% belongs to the top ten. The TCR sequence derives from a man aged 25 to 40 in good health and CMV-seronegative. V and J are TRBV9 and TRBJ1-2, with D uncertain. Material: PBMCs. Here the CDR3 reads CASSPSLGARYGYTF. The CDR3 coding sequence is TGTGCCAGCAGCCCATCCTTAGGAGCCAGATATGGCTACACCTTC. The full variable domain, with the rest looked up from reference TRBV9 and TRBJ1-2, is DSGVTQTPKHLITATGQRVTLRCSPRSGDLSVYWYQQSLDQGLQFLIQYYNGEERAKGNILERFSAQQFPDLHSELNLSSLELGDSALYFCASSPSLGARYGYTFGSGTRLTVV.